This T cell receptor (beta chain) was captured in a study of blood T cell repertoires in COVID-19. Looking at the study overall: Acute-phase and convalescent COVID-19 samples originated in the United States, Italy and Spain.

Germline CDR1 SGHVS, CDR2 FQNEAQ. Trimming took 4 bases from V and 2 from J, leaving 14 bases between them. The CDR3 consists of 15 residues. Assignments of participants to cohorts depended upon their own reported clinical history. What the recovered Cohort 3 donors had was two negative PCRs, clearance, or symptom resolution. Original processing notes: Amplification with reference gene primers provided the estimates of nucleated cell counts. Clones were read by immunoSEQ multiplex PCR, and TCRdb kept only the in-frame ones, dropping some. The DNA was the basis for D and trimming; V, J and clone size are from that table. Here the sample spans under 300,000 clones, roughly 84% being singletons.

The sequence was obtained from a man aged 45-65 years who had recovered from COVID-19. Material: PBMCs or T cells enriched from blood (not recorded which). This rearrangement joins TRBV7-8 to TRBJ1-1; perhaps TRBD1 as D (6 bases). This CDR3 is CASSSTAGGNTEAFF. CDR3 DNA: TGTGCCAGCAGCTCAACGGCGGGGGGCAACACTGAAGCTTTCTTT.